This TCR beta chain was sequenced during a study of cytotoxic CD8 clonotypes in ibrutinib-treated CLL. For this clone: Its specificity is not known.

Some clones are missing from TCRdb's copy, which holds only in-frame ones; the method was immunoSEQ multiplex PCR. The table includes some 70,000 clones, approximately 90% detected once. This CDR3 comprises 15 residues. CDR1 and CDR2 from the germline V gene are SEHNR and FQNEAQ (reference sequence). V shed 5 bases, J shed 4 bases, and the junction held 6 bases outside the gene matches. Notes on the study in general: Public clonotypes proved infrequent, and on treatment they shrank or remained steady.

The clonotype originates from a human donor with chronic lymphocytic leukemia. The genes are TRBV7-9 and TRBJ2-7, with 12 bases identical to TRBD1. This material consisted of PBMCs, taken after 12 months of ibrutinib treatment. The CDR3 bases are TGTGCCAGCAGCCCGCGGGACAGGGGGCCGTACGAGCAGTACTTC. Its translation: CASSPRDRGPYEQYF.